The entry below gives a single TCR beta chain sequence along with its context. It has no known antigen specificity. Qualities for individual bases were not recorded, and no much larger clone is one base off. Libraries were prepared through the immunoSEQ multiplex PCR assay. Rearranged TCR beta chain sequences were amplified with the hsTCRB Kit following the manufacturer's protocol. An Illumina MiSeq was used to sequence the TCRB libraries. The source study handled its data this way. The kit vendor's proprietary platform handled demultiplexing, trimming and gene mapping. Held by TCRdb, this immuneACCESS table contains in-frame sequences only and omits some clones. Under half of the omission traces to an unresolved V gene where checked; the cause of the rest is unknown. Clone size and V and J calls were adopted from that table, with D and trimming inferred from the DNA. The sample contains roughly 70,000 clones, around 85% of them found a single time. The ten largest clonotypes hold roughly 9% of the sample.

The time point label of this sample denotes: week 11, during vaccination. Every vaccine dose consisted of 300 ug of a 20-mer mutant IDH1 peptide in Montanide, administered subcutaneously together with topical imiquimod. Donors had newly diagnosed WHO grade 3 or 4 IDH1-mutant astrocytomas with loss of nuclear ATRX. The samples were drawn from NOA16, a multicentre, single-arm, open-label phase I trial in Germany that tested a mutant IDH1 peptide vaccine in humans for the first time. Genomic DNA for TCRB sequencing was extracted from EDTA blood using the DNeasy Blood and Tissue Kit. This entry belongs to a study of a mutant IDH1 vaccine in newly diagnosed glioma (dated by TCRdb to 2020 to 2023). As for the study more broadly: Patients received eight vaccinations in weeks 1, 3, 5, 7, 11, 15, 19 and 23, corresponding to visits V03 through V10. Six visits were used for peripheral blood collection: V03 (baseline), V05, V07, V10, V12 and V13. Prior to enrollment, standard therapy consisting of radiotherapy alone, temozolomide alone, or radiochemotherapy with temozolomide had been administered to patients, with the combination being received by most patients. Of the roughly 31 treated patients, around 62% were male and 37.5% were female, and the mean age was 40.4 years. For exploratory analyses, around 23 treated patients had longitudinal TCRB deep sequencing done wherever samples were available. Vaccination was initiated 4-6 weeks after radiotherapy alone, or concurrently with temozolomide cycles in the chemotherapy-containing groups.

Broader findings and caveats from the paper: The authors noted that analyses of patient blood samples could not be reproduced because of sample limitations. Pseudoprogression seemed to be unrelated to changes in the top peripheral T cell clonotypes found by TCRB sequencing. Selection of PBMC samples for TCRB deep sequencing was based on availability. Immune responses induced by the vaccine were seen in over 80% of patients across multiple MHC alleles.

The germline ends are 10 bases apart after V is trimmed by 5 bases and J by 4 bases. Based on the germline V gene (reference sequence), the CDR1 and CDR2 sequences are LNHNV and YYDKDF. Reading from cysteine to phenylalanine, the CDR3 counts 13 amino acids. The DNA shown is the 39-base CDR3, in frame from base 1. The clonotype was recovered from a woman aged 45 to 65 with glioma. The rearranged chain carries TRBV15 and TRBJ2-3, with the D gene not confidently named. Sequencing used PBMCs, obtained from a glioma patient whose treatment included an IDH1 peptide vaccine. The CDR3 here reads CATSGRPSDTQYF. The sequence in DNA is TGTGCCACCAGCGGTCGACCGTCAGATACGCAGTATTTT.